The clone carrying this TCR beta chain was detected once. Its target is not known. The sort gate was single viable CD3+CD4+CD8-CD45RO+ cells for memory CD4+ T cells. Positive selection with CD4 microbeads enriched total CD4+ T cells. This record belongs to a study of memory CD4+ T cells and cytomegalovirus serostatus. Whole-study context: Donors were healthy Belgian adults, some 10 CMV seropositive and 24 seronegative. Study-level points and caveats: Each of fewer than 80 CMV-associated TCRbeta sequences occurred in one to five individuals.

As handled by the study authors: Out-of-frame sequences were removed, leaving 2 million to 2.5 million distinct TCRbeta sequences. This table comes from immunoSEQ multiplex PCR, and its TCRdb copy is limited to in-frame clones, with some not included. Clonal size and the V and J genes are those of that table, whereas D and trimming came from the DNA. The table records about 60,000 clones, more than 70% of them present only once. The sequenced material came from memory CD4+ T cells from blood. This receptor was taken from an adult in good health and CMV-seronegative. Some clones in this sample may be carry-over from other donors' samples.

The CDR3 here is CASSMPSGATGELFF. The CDR3, as DNA: TGTGCCAGTAGTATGCCTAGCGGGGCCACCGGGGAGCTGTTTTTT. The gene calls are TRBV19 and TRBJ2-2; TRBD2 matches 9 bases. The V gene end was trimmed by 3 bases and the J gene end by 4 bases; junction bases not matched to a gene: 3. Germline V gene data show CDR1 as LNHDA and CDR2 as SQIVND (reference sequence). The CDR3 totals 15 residues. The variable domain in full, completed from reference TRBV19 and TRBJ2-2, reads DGGITQSPKYLFRKEGQNVTLSCEQNLNHDAMYWYRQDPGQGLRLIYYSQIVNDFQKGDIAEGYSVSREKKESFPLTVTSAQKNPTAFYLCASSMPSGATGELFFGEGSRLTVL.